A few counts support the clone carrying this T cell receptor beta chain. The sample comes from a study of beta chain features in type 1 diabetes. What was sequenced were expressed TCRB transcripts, since all of the isolated RNA had been reverse transcribed. Assay used: immunoSEQ multiplex PCR; TCRdb lists only in-frame clones, some missing. The sample holds 970,000 or so clones, 17% seen once. Trimming cost V 0 bases and J 5 bases, with 7 bases left between them. CDR3 size: 13 residues. Germline values: CDR1 LGHNA, CDR2 YNFKEQ. This receptor was identified in a young woman in good health. Specimen: naive CD4+ T cells from blood. The chain is built from TRBV4-2 and TRBJ1-2; D is uncertain. This chain's CDR3 is CASSQEEVYGYTF. CDR3 DNA sequence: TGTGCCAGCAGCCAAGAAGAGGTTTATGGCTACACCTTC.